The clone carrying this T cell receptor beta chain was recorded a few times. These data originate in a study of CD8 T cells in Susac syndrome. TEMRA cells were FACS-enriched, with CD8+ and CD4+ T cells isolated negatively. Random hexamers primed reverse transcription of 0.5 to 1 ug RNA. MiXCR, applied by TCRdb to the immunoSEQ multiplex PCR reads, yields one record per CDR3 protein. This table has 100,000 to 150,000 distinct CDR3 sequences, nearly 95% appearing once. Germline values: CDR1 SGHRS, CDR2 YFSETQ. The germline V and J ends were trimmed by 5 bases and 2 bases, with 6 bases remaining between them. This CDR3 has 12 amino acids.

This sequence was found in a human donor in good health. V is TRBV5-1 and J is TRBJ2-3; D is ambiguous. Sequences were obtained from CD4+ T cells from PBMCs. CDR3 nucleotide sequence: TGCGCCAGCAGGAGGTCCACAGATACGCAGTATTTT. Its protein is CASRRSTDTQYF.